This record looks at one T cell receptor (beta chain) sequence and its context. This clone was counted only a few times. This clone's antigen is unknown. There are no base qualities to consult, and no much larger clone falls within one base. The data were obtained in a study of blood T cell repertoires in COVID-19 (dated by TCRdb to the early 2020s). Regarding the complete study: The collaborator samples originated in the United States, Italy and Spain and spanned the acute and convalescent phases of COVID-19. The prospective study material was composed of cDNA or gDNA derived from T cells, B-cell-depleted T cells, or PBMCs. Subjects who had been exposed to COVID-19, were actively infected with it, or had recovered from it provided the deeply sampled blood TCRbeta repertoires that made up the dataset. The repertoires were released in a freely available public database intended as a resource for research on the immune response to SARS-CoV-2. The samples were drawn from two sources: the first 160 participants of the ongoing ImmuneRACE study, and approximately 1,300 subjects contributed by 6 global collaborators. The sample metadata nearly always contained a de-identified subject ID, COVID-19 status, age in years and sex. Where available, HLA class I and class II types were obtained from metadata supplied by the sample provider rather than from assay-based typing. Overall study outcomes, separate from this receptor: How much clinical and demographic metadata was included differed by source and by participant, and the metadata was provided uncurated.

Participants in the prospective study were enrolled through a virtual design, were aged about 18 to 90 years, and lived in under 25 United States geographic areas. In the prospective study, cohorts were assigned on the basis of participant-reported clinical history obtained from a screening survey and a study questionnaire. In the prospective study, mobile phlebotomists collected whole blood, serum and a nasopharyngeal or oropharyngeal swab from each participant. Participants in the prospective study had the option to provide additional blood draws and questionnaires over a 2-month period. Prospective study blood samples were shipped either frozen or at room temperature before DNA extraction. CDR3 length: 17 amino acids, cysteine to phenylalanine. CDR3 DNA only is kept here, 51 bases in frame from base 1. The immunoSEQ Assay, a bias-controlled multiplex PCR, was used to amplify TCRbeta CDR3 regions from genomic DNA. The published analysis was carried out like this. The number of nucleated cells in each sample was estimated from the amplification of reference gene primers within the assay. To quantify the absolute abundance of each unique TCRbeta CDR3 rearrangement, sequence reads were collapsed and filtered. Productive Simpson clonality was computed per sample as the square root of Simpson's diversity index over productive rearrangements. Drawn from immuneACCESS, this table holds only the in-frame rearrangements with V and J called that TCRdb kept. Clones are partly lost; checked studies trace under half to an unresolved V gene and leave the rest unexplained. That table gives V, J and clone size, and the DNA gave D and trimming. Recorded for this sample are about 140,000 clones; 80% to 90% of them occurred a single time. Roughly 3.5% of the sample rests with the top ten.

This sequence uses TRBV21-1 and TRBJ1-6. TRBV21-1 has pseudogene status. Sequencing was done on a sample of PBMCs or T cells enriched from blood (not recorded which). The receptor's source is a woman between 45 and 60 years old with acute COVID-19. The CDR3 sequence is CASSNSRGGGDNSPLHF. The DNA sequence is TGTGCCAGCAGCAATTCCAGGGGAGGGGGAGATAATTCACCCCTCCACTTT.